These T cell receptor beta chains were read from a single sample in a study of response to subunit inactivated influenza vaccine. Each CDR3 protein gets one entry after TCRdb re-called the RT-PCR reads with MiXCR. The table lists a few hundred thousand distinct CDR3 sequences, about 20% of them singletons. This sample comprised PBMCs from blood, obtained less than 22 months after vaccination. The source of these receptors is a man aged 50-75 years who received an inactivated influenza vaccine. The CDR3 runs from the conserved cysteine through the conserved F or W. D genes are given only for firm matches. For some rows the clone size is stated as once, few or many, or as a class when expanded; others skip it.

>-|-|TRBJ2-3|TRBV20-1
CSARDYYTDTQYF
TGCAGTGCTAGGGACTATTACACAGATACGCAGTATTTT
>few|-|TRBJ1-1|TRBV7-2
CASSIYTGNTEAFF
TGTGCCAGCAGCATATACACGGGGAACACTGAAGCTTTCTTT
>-|TRBD2|TRBJ2-5|TRBV20-1
CSASLAGYQETQYF
TGCAGTGCTAGTCTAGCGGGGTACCAAGAGACCCAGTACTTC
>-|-|TRBJ2-4|TRBV6-2/TRBV6-3
CASSRVENIQYF
TGTGCCAGCAGTCGTGTGGAGAACATTCAGTACTTC
>-|TRBD1|TRBJ1-2|TRBV6-2/TRBV6-3
CASSTFRDRNGYTF
TGTGCCAGCAGTACCTTCCGGGACAGAAATGGCTACACCTTC
>once|TRBD1|TRBJ2-1|TRBV9
CASSVEGTGRGVYNEQFF
TGTGCCAGCAGCGTAGAAGGGACAGGCAGAGGGGTCTACAATGAGCAGTTCTTC
>few|TRBD1|TRBJ1-5|TRBV6-1
CASSDRFGTGNQPQHF
TGTGCCAGCAGTGATCGATTCGGGACAGGCAATCAGCCCCAGCATTTT
>many|TRBD2|TRBJ2-3|TRBV2
CASSEHTGGTDTQYF
TGTGCCAGCAGTGAGCATACGGGAGGAACAGATACGCAGTATTTT
>-|-|TRBJ2-7|TRBV20-1
CSALIGASPSGEQYF
TGCAGTGCGCTTATTGGCGCGAGCCCCTCCGGGGAGCAGTACTTC
>few|-|TRBJ2-2|TRBV6-2/TRBV6-3
CASSLRETNTGELFF
TGTGCCAGCAGTCTGAGAGAAACGAACACCGGGGAGCTGTTTTTT
>-|TRBD1|TRBJ2-2|TRBV10-2
CASSDPTGFNTGELFF
TGCGCCAGCAGTGATCCGACAGGGTTTAACACCGGGGAGCTGTTTTTT
>-|-|TRBJ1-2|TRBV20-1
CSAKTGTGGGYTF
TGCAGTGCTAAGACGGGTACTGGAGGTGGCTACACCTTC
>-|-|TRBJ2-2|TRBV20-1
CSARGTVNTGELFF
TGCAGTGCTAGAGGGACAGTGAACACCGGGGAGCTGTTTTTT
>few|TRBD2|TRBJ2-1|TRBV28
CASSATSGGYNEQFF
TGTGCCAGCAGTGCGACTAGCGGGGGCTACAATGAGCAGTTCTTC
>many|TRBD1|TRBJ1-1|TRBV7-9
CASSYGQGYTEAFF
TGTGCCAGCAGCTACGGACAGGGGTACACTGAAGCTTTCTTT
>few|TRBD1|TRBJ1-6|TRBV18
CASSQAGQGNSPLHF
TGTGCCAGCTCCCAGGCGGGACAGGGAAATTCACCCCTCCACTTT
>few|-|TRBJ2-5|TRBV20-1
CSARVPIDQETQYF
TGCAGTGCTAGAGTCCCAATAGACCAAGAGACCCAGTACTTC
>many|-|TRBJ1-1|TRBV20-1
CSARDPRGVMNTEAFF
TGCAGTGCTAGAGACCCGCGGGGGGTCATGAACACTGAAGCTTTCTTT
>-|-|TRBJ2-4|TRBV7-2
CASSSYDLAKNIQYF
TGTGCCAGCAGTTCCTACGATCTAGCCAAAAACATTCAGTACTTC
>-|-|TRBJ1-4|TRBV20-1
CSARHPGGEKLFF
TGCAGTGCTAGACACCCGGGAGGTGAAAAACTGTTTTTT
>-|TRBD2|TRBJ2-7|TRBV18
CASSPGLPDYEQYF
TGTGCCAGCTCACCGGGACTACCAGACTACGAGCAGTACTTC
>-|TRBD1|TRBJ1-6|TRBV6-5
CASSYSSGGDSPLHF
TGTGCCAGCAGTTACTCGTCAGGGGGCGATTCACCCCTCCACTTT
>-|-|TRBJ2-1|TRBV5-1
CASSLGSVLRNNEQFF
TGCGCCAGCAGCTTAGGGTCAGTCCTTAGGAACAATGAGCAGTTCTTC
>-|-|TRBJ2-7|TRBV4-3
CASSHPGSYEQYF
TGCGCCAGCAGCCACCCGGGATCCTACGAGCAGTACTTC
>-|-|TRBJ1-2|TRBV12-2
CASRLRRDRGRVYYGYTF
TGTGCAAGTCGCCTCCGCCGGGACAGGGGGCGCGTATACTATGGCTACACCTTC
>-|-|TRBJ2-5|TRBV15
CATSRDFRPRETQYF
TGTGCCACCAGCAGAGACTTTAGGCCTCGAGAGACCCAGTACTTC
>many|-|TRBJ1-5|TRBV5-1
CASSLGGRYQPQHF
TGCGCCAGCAGCCTCGGGGGCCGTTATCAGCCCCAGCATTTT
>-|TRBD1|TRBJ1-2|TRBV7-2
CASSSYRDRQNYGYTF
TGTGCCAGCAGCTCCTACAGGGACAGGCAGAACTATGGCTACACCTTC
>-|TRBD1|TRBJ1-6|TRBV28
CATSDRGLRAGGSYNSPLHF
TGTGCCACCTCGGACAGGGGGCTTCGTGCGGGGGGCTCCTATAATTCACCCCTCCACTTT
>-|-|TRBJ2-3|TRBV6-1
CASRDLGGTDTQYF
TGTGCCAGCAGAGACCTGGGCGGTACAGATACGCAGTATTTT
>-|TRBD1|TRBJ1-6|TRBV12-3/TRBV12-4
CASSPDPGQGMHSPLHF
TGTGCCAGCAGTCCCGACCCGGGACAGGGGATGCATTCACCCCTCCACTTT
>-|TRBD1|TRBJ2-2|TRBV20-1
CSARPPGQVPRLNTGELFF
TGCAGTGCTAGACCCCCGGGACAGGTCCCAAGGTTGAACACCGGGGAGCTGTTTTTT
>few|TRBD2|TRBJ2-5|TRBV12-3/TRBV12-4
CASSFGGTIQETQYF
TGTGCCAGCAGTTTCGGGGGGACTATCCAAGAGACCCAGTACTTC
>-|TRBD1|TRBJ2-1|TRBV12-3/TRBV12-4
CASSRQGANSDNEQFF
TGTGCCAGCAGCCGACAGGGGGCGAATAGCGACAATGAGCAGTTCTTC
>few|-|TRBJ1-3|TRBV5-6
CASSLWGGRSGNTIYF
TGTGCCAGCAGCTTGTGGGGGGGACGCTCTGGAAACACCATATATTTT
>-|TRBD1|TRBJ1-2|TRBV12-3/TRBV12-4
CASSPTGGGYGYTF
TGTGCCAGCAGTCCGACAGGGGGCGGCTATGGCTACACCTTC
>few|-|TRBJ1-1|TRBV12-3/TRBV12-4
CASSPGIRTEAFF
TGTGCCAGCAGTCCTGGGATTCGGACTGAAGCTTTCTTT
>-|-|TRBJ2-2|TRBV6-2/TRBV6-3
CASSKTGTTGELFF
TGTGCCAGCAGTAAAACAGGGACCACCGGGGAGCTGTTTTTT
>-|-|TRBJ1-5|TRBV29-1
CNVVAGSNQPQHF
TGCAACGTTGTAGCTGGTAGCAATCAGCCCCAGCATTTT
>few|-|TRBJ1-2|TRBV20-1
CSARAGDYGYTF
TGCAGTGCTAGGGCCGGGGACTATGGCTACACCTTC
>many|-|TRBJ1-1|TRBV2
CASIPRGRTEAFF
TGTGCCAGCATCCCCCGGGGGAGGACTGAAGCTTTCTTT
>once|-|TRBJ2-2|TRBV28
CASFGWERNTGELFF
TGTGCCAGCTTCGGATGGGAGAGGAACACCGGGGAGCTGTTTTTT